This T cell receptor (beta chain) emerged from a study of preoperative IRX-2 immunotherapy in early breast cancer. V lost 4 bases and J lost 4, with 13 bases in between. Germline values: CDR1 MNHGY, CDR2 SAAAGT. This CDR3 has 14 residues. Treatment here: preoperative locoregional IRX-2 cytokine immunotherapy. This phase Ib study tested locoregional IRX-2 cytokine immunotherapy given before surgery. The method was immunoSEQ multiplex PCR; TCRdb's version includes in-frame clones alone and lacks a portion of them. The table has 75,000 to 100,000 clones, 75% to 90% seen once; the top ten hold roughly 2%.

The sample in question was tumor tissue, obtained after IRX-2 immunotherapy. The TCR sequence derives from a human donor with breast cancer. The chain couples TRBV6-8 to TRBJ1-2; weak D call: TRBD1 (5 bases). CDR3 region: CASSSKQGVYGYTF. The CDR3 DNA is TGTGCCAGCAGTTCCAAGCAGGGCGTCTATGGCTACACCTTC.